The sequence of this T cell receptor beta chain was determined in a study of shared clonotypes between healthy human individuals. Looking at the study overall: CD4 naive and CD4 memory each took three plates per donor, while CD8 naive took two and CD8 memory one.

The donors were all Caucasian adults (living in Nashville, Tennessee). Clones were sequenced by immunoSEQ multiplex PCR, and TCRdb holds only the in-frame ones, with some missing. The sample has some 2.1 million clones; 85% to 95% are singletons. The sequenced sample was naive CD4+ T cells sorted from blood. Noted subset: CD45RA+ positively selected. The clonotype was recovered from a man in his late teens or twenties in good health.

The CDR3: CASRPGDRDNSPLHF. CDR3 DNA: TGTGCCAGCCGGCCCGGGGACAGGGATAATTCACCCCTCCACTTT. The chain is built from TRBV27 and TRBJ1-6; TRBD1 agrees at 9 bases. The CDR3 extends over 15 amino acids. Germline V CDR1 and CDR2: MNHEY, SMNVEV (reference sequence). V trimming: 8 bases; J trimming: 5 bases; junction bases outside the gene matches: 7.